The 24 T cell receptor beta chains listed next were all sequenced from one sample in a study of CD8+ T cells in alopecia areata. In each case, RNA was isolated and then reverse transcribed into cDNA as the sequencing template. Repertoires were generated with immunoSEQ multiplex PCR, while TCRdb's copy carries only in-frame clones and drops some. The data contain more than 95,000 clones, roughly 66% of them seen just once; the ten biggest clones take up about 3%. The sequenced material came from CD4+ T cells sorted from blood. The receptors were sampled from a human donor in good health.

V is TRBV7-6 and J is TRBJ2-5; D not certain. Germline V gives CDR1 SGHVS, CDR2 FNYEAQ. The length of the CDR3 is 16 residues. V was pared by 2 bases and J by 5 bases, with 18 bases between. The DNA of the CDR3 is TGTGCCAGCAGCTTATCAGGACCTTCAAGGCGGGAGACCCAGTACTTC. Protein product: CASSLSGPSRRETQYF.

V gene TRBV30 combines with J gene TRBJ1-1; D gene unclear. V was shortened by 3 bases and J by 1 base, with 12 bases between the two germline ends. Germline V lookup: CDR1 GTSNPN, CDR2 SVGIG (reference sequence). CDR3 length equals 14 residues. The CDR3 sequence: CAWSRPPGNTEAFF. CDR3 sequence (DNA): TGTGCCTGGAGCCGACCTCCGGGGAACACTGAAGCTTTCTTT.

V and J are TRBV29-1 and TRBJ1-1; D gene uncertain. The V gene's germline CDR1 is SQVTM and CDR2 ANQGSEA. The CDR3 is 12 residues long. This chain's CDR3 is CTASRGNTEAFF. The CDR3 DNA is TGCACCGCGTCGAGAGGGAACACTGAAGCTTTCTTT.

About this clone: The same CDR3 also results from other DNA sequences found in this sample. The genes are TRBV30 and TRBJ1-1; D not resolved. This CDR3 region has 13 residues. Trimming stripped 0 bases from V and 1 base from J, with 6 bases between. Germline V CDR1 and CDR2: GTSNPN, SVGIG (reference sequence). The CDR3 DNA is TGTGCCTGGAGTGTTACGAGGAACACTGAAGCTTTCTTT. Translation gives CAWSVTRNTEAFF.

CDR3 residues: CASSIQGRNTEAFF. In nucleotides, the CDR3 is TGTGCCAGTAGTATTCAGGGGAGAAACACTGAAGCTTTCTTT. This chain links TRBV19 with TRBJ1-1, with D possibly being TRBD1 (6 bases). The CDR3 length is 14 residues. V was cut by 3 bases and J by 2 bases, with 10 bases left in between. The V gene's germline CDR1 is LNHDA and CDR2 SQIVND (reference sequence).

This clone came up a few times. The chain combines TRBV29-1 with TRBJ2-7; weak D call: TRBD1 (5 bases). V gave up 4 bases and J gave up 0 bases, with 7 bases separating them. This CDR3 comprises 12 residues. In germline, CDR1 is SQVTM, CDR2 ANQGSEA. The CDR3 sequence: CSVGQRSYEQYF. CDR3 bases: TGCAGCGTTGGACAGCGCTCCTACGAGCAGTACTTC.

This clone was counted once. This sequence joins TRBV11-2 and TRBJ2-2; D possibly corresponds to TRBD2 (5 bases). The CDR3 loop spans 14 amino acids. V lost 3 bases and J 3 bases, leaving 8 bases between the germline ends. Germline V gives CDR1 SGHAT, CDR2 FQNNGV. DNA for the CDR3: TGTGCCAGCAGCTTGAGGAGGTACACCGGGGAGCTGTTTTTT. It yields the protein CASSLRRYTGELFF.

CDR3 nucleotides: TGCAGCGCTTACACCCCAAACAACAGGGATGGTAATCCTGAAGCTTTCTTT. It specifies CSAYTPNNRDGNPEAFF. The chain recombines TRBV29-1 with TRBJ1-1, with D tentatively TRBD1 (6 bases). The CDR3 consists of 17 residues. V lost 7 bases, J lost 6 bases, and 30 bases lay in between. From germline, CDR1 is SQVTM and CDR2 ANQGSEA.

The chain recombines TRBV6-5 with TRBJ2-2; D not certain. The CDR3 is 12 residues long. Per the germline V gene, CDR1 is MNHEY and CDR2 is SVGAGI. V lost 7 bases and J lost 4, with 7 bases in between. CDR3 amino acids: CASTTSTGELFF. For the CDR3, the DNA is TGTGCCAGCACCACCAGCACCGGGGAGCTGTTTTTT.

This chain connects TRBV29-1 to TRBJ1-2; D gene uncertain. V dropped 7 bases and J dropped 2 bases, with 8 bases sitting between them. Germline loops: CDR1 SQVTM, CDR2 ANQGSEA. The CDR3 runs to 11 residues. DNA of the CDR3: TGCAGCGCAGGACCGAACTATGGCTACACCTTC. Residues: CSAGPNYGYTF.

This clone was observed once. The rearrangement uses TRBV25-1 and TRBJ1-2, with 10 bases lining up with TRBD1. Germline-derived CDR1 and CDR2 are MGHDK and SYGVNS. The CDR3 is 15 residues long. V lost 4 bases to trimming and J lost 4 bases; unmatched junction nucleotides: 6. CDR3 residues: CASSARDRGTYGYTF. The CDR3 DNA follows: TGTGCCAGCAGTGCCCGGGACAGGGGTACCTATGGCTACACCTTC.

V is TRBV30 and J is TRBJ2-3, with no clear D. The germline CDR1 and CDR2 sequences are GTSNPN and SVGIG (reference sequence). V shed 0 bases and J shed 6 bases, with 4 bases lying between them. The CDR3 sequence is 11 residues long. As DNA, the CDR3 is TGTGCCTGGAGTGTAGGGGATACGCAGTATTTT. Its protein is CAWSVGDTQYF.

This clone was seen more than once but under ten times. This chain connects TRBV29-1 to TRBJ1-4, with 8 bases fitting TRBD1. V trimming: 4 bases; J trimming: 7 bases; junction bases outside the gene matches: 5. This CDR3 has 13 amino acids. CDR1 and CDR2 from the germline V gene are SQVTM and ANQGSEA. The CDR3 sequence is CSVARGLGEKLFF. As DNA, the CDR3 is TGCAGCGTTGCCAGGGGGCTAGGTGAAAAACTGTTTTTT.

V and J are TRBV29-1 and TRBJ1-2, with 7 bases lining up with TRBD1. V dropped 4 bases and J dropped 0; count of bases not matched to a gene: 5. Germline V gene sequence: CDR1 SQVTM, CDR2 ANQGSEA. This CDR3 contains 14 residues. The CDR3 sequence: CSVGTGWTNYGYTF. For the CDR3, the DNA is TGCAGCGTTGGGACAGGCTGGACTAACTATGGCTACACCTTC.

J is TRBJ2-5 and V is TRBV7-2; D gene unclear. Trimming left V 5 bases short and J 1 base short, with 8 bases between. CDR1 is SGHTA, CDR2 FQGNSA, per germline. The CDR3 covers 13 residues. In DNA, the CDR3 is TGTGCCAGCAGCAATAACCTCCAAGAGACCCAGTACTTC. Its translation is CASSNNLQETQYF.

This chain joins TRBV2 and TRBJ1-5; D unresolved. Trimming left V 5 bases short and J 5 bases short, with 10 bases between. Germline assignment: CDR1 SNHLY and CDR2 FYNNEI. This CDR3 is 13 amino acids long. The CDR3 DNA reads as TGTGCCAGCAGTATTACAGATTATCAGCCCCAGCATTTT. This gives the protein CASSITDYQPQHF. The whole variable domain, filled in from reference TRBV2 and TRBJ1-5, reads EPEVTQTPSHQVTQMGQEVILRCVPISNHLYFYWYRQILGQKVEFLVSFYNNEISEKSEIFDDQFSVERPDGSNFTLKIRSTKLEDSAMYFCASSITDYQPQHFGDGTRLSIL.

V usage is TRBV15 and J usage is TRBJ1-6, with TRBD1 as a possible D gene (5 bases). The CDR3 length is 15 residues. The V end was cut by 0 bases, the J end by 5 bases, with 8 bases between. Germline loops: CDR1 LNHNV, CDR2 YYDKDF (reference sequence). CDR3 in amino acids: CATSRDAQDNSPLHF. The CDR3, as DNA: TGTGCCACCAGCAGAGACGCACAGGATAATTCACCCCTCCACTTT.

This clone appeared a few times. The rearrangement uses TRBV28 and TRBJ1-2; the D gene is possibly TRBD1 (6 bases). V was trimmed by 10 bases and J by 5 bases, leaving 17 bases between them. The CDR3 is 13 residues long. Germline values: CDR1 MDHEN, CDR2 SYDVKM. The DNA of the CDR3 is TGTGCCACCGCTAAGGGGGTAGGGTATGGCTACACCTTC. Its translation: CATAKGVGYGYTF.

This clone was seen a few times. The chain's CDR3 is CATSSAGGARNSPLHF. In DNA, the CDR3 is TGTGCCACCAGCAGTGCGGGGGGGGCGCGGAATTCACCCCTCCACTTT. The chain has TRBV15 and TRBJ1-6; a possible D gene is TRBD1 (6 bases). Germline-derived CDR1 and CDR2 are LNHNV and YYDKDF (reference sequence). The CDR3 totals 16 residues. The germline V and J ends were trimmed by 3 bases and 7 bases, with 16 bases remaining between them.

CDR3: CASSSVKDSKNIQYF. The CDR3 nucleotides are TGTGCCAGCAGCTCCGTTAAGGACTCCAAAAACATTCAGTACTTC. The chain couples TRBV5-4 to TRBJ2-4; maybe TRBD2 (5 bases). Trimming shortened V by 3 bases and J by 2 bases, and 12 bases separated the two germline ends. Germline CDR1 is SGHNT and CDR2 is YYREEE (reference sequence). The CDR3 covers 15 residues.

This clone has only a few counts. This chain joins TRBV30 and TRBJ1-2, with 11 bases fitting TRBD1. CDR3 length: 14 residues. With V trimmed by 4 bases and J by 8 bases, 9 bases remained unmatched. Germline V lookup: CDR1 GTSNPN, CDR2 SVGIG (reference sequence). Written as DNA, the CDR3 is TGTGCCTGGACCCTGAGTGGGACAGGGGGAGGCTACACCTTC. As protein: CAWTLSGTGGGYTF.

The rearrangement links TRBV27 to TRBJ2-7, with TRBD2 matching 7 bases. J lost 2 bases, V lost 5 bases, and 6 bases had no gene match. Germline lookup yields CDR1 MNHEY and CDR2 SMNVEV (reference sequence). This CDR3 comprises 14 residues. The CDR3 nucleotides read TGTGCCAGCAGTCACAGCGGGGCGGCCTACGAGCAGTACTTC. Its protein is CASSHSGAAYEQYF.

V usage is TRBV29-1 and J usage is TRBJ2-1; 13 bases line up with TRBD2. Germline V lookup: CDR1 SQVTM, CDR2 ANQGSEA. CDR3 size: 15 residues. The ends lost 6 bases at V and 7 bases at J; junction bases unmatched: 9. For the CDR3, the DNA is TGCAGCGTAGACCTCCCACTAGCGGGGGGGAATGAGCAGTTCTTC. Translating it yields CSVDLPLAGGNEQFF.

In this sample, this clone turned up a few times. The rearrangement uses TRBV29-1 and TRBJ2-2, with 11 bases aligning to TRBD2. With 2 bases clipped from V and 6 bases from J, the junction kept 8 bases outside the gene matches. Germline V gene lookup returns CDR1 SQVTM and CDR2 ANQGSEA. The CDR3 totals 16 residues. Here the CDR3 reads CSVEFGLAGGAGELFF. In nucleotides, the CDR3 is TGCAGCGTTGAATTTGGGCTAGCGGGGGGCGCCGGGGAGCTGTTTTTT.